The clone carrying this T cell receptor (beta chain) was detected a few times. This entry belongs to a study of blood T cell repertoires in COVID-19. Study-level background: Cohort 3 recovery required two negative PCRs, clearance, or symptom resolution.

All enrollees were roughly 18 to 90 years old and from 25 or so US areas. Data came from immunoSEQ multiplex PCR; TCRdb stores just in-frame clones and leaves some out. In the table there are under 150,000 clones, 75% to 90% of which are singletons. The CDR3 totals 16 residues. The V gene's germline CDR1 is LGHNA and CDR2 YSLEER. Trimming took 4 bases from V and 5 from J, leaving 20 bases between them. The genes are TRBV4-3 and TRBJ1-1, with D perhaps TRBD1 (5 bases). This TCR was sampled from a man aged 50-60 years in a cohort exposed to, infected with or recovered from COVID-19 (not recorded which). Sequenced material: PBMCs or T cells enriched from blood (not recorded which). The CDR3 spells CASSPGPDGGKTEAFF. CDR3 nucleotides: TGCGCCAGCAGCCCAGGGCCAGACGGAGGGAAGACTGAAGCTTTCTTT.